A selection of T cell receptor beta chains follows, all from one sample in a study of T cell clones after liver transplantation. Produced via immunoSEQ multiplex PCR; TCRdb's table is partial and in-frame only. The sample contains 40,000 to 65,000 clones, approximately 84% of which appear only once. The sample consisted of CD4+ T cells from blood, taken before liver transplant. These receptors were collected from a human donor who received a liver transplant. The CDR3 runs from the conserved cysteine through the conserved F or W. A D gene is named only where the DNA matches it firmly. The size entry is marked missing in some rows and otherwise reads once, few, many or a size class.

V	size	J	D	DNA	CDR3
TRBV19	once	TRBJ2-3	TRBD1	TGTGCCAGTAGTTTTGATGCCACAGGGGGCTTAGATACGCAGTATTTT	CASSFDATGGLDTQYF
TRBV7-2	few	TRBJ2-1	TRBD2	TGTGCCAGCAGCTTAGCGCGGGGGGGATACAATGAGCAGTTCTTC	CASSLARGGYNEQFF
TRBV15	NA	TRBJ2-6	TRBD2	TGTGCCACCAGCAGAGGACGTATAGCGGGGGCTGGGGCCAACGTCCTGACTTTC	CATSRGRIAGAGANVLTF
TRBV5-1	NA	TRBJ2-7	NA	TGCGCCAGCAGGCGGGATCCGGCCTACGAGCAGTACTTC	CASRRDPAYEQYF
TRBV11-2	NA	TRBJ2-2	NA	TGTGCCAGCAGCTCCCTAACCGGGAACACCGGGGAGCTGTTTTTT	CASSSLTGNTGELFF
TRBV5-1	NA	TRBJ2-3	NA	TGCGCCAGCAGCTTGGCGGATAGCGGCAATACGCAGTATTTT	CASSLADSGNTQYF
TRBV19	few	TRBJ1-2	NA	TGTGCCAGTAGTGCTACTGGATCAAATGGCTACACCTTC	CASSATGSNGYTF
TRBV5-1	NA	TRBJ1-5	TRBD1	TGCGCCAGCAGCTTGGACAGGGGGGAGGATCAGCCCCAGCATTTT	CASSLDRGEDQPQHF
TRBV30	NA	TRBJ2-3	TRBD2	TGTGCCTGGAGTAACGCGGGAGGGGCAGATACGCAGTATTTT	CAWSNAGGADTQYF
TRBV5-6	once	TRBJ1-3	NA	TGTGCCAGCAGCGACACACAGGGTATTTCAGGAAACACCATATATTTT	CASSDTQGISGNTIYF
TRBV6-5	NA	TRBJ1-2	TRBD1	TGTGCCAGCAGTTTACAGGGGCACTATGGCTACACCTTC	CASSLQGHYGYTF